The 23 T cell receptor beta chains below were found in one sample sequenced in a study of shared clonotypes between healthy human individuals. CD8 cells regarded as naive lacked CD45RO, were positively chosen for CCR7, and omitted terminally differentiated effector memory CD45RA+ cells. The repertoire was sequenced with immunoSEQ multiplex PCR; TCRdb's copy has only in-frame clones and lacks some. The sample carries under 2,000,000 clones, roughly 94% recorded once. The source material was naive CD8+ T cells sorted from blood. The receptors stem from a young man in good health.

The chain uses TRBV27 and TRBJ2-7; 9 nucleotides agree with TRBD2. The CDR3 has 15 residues. With V trimmed by 4 bases and J by 8 bases, 12 bases remained unmatched. From germline, CDR1 is MNHEY and CDR2 SMNVEV (reference sequence). As DNA, the CDR3 is TGTGCCAGCAGTTGGGCAGGGACTAGCACAGGACAGCAGTACTTC. Its protein product is CASSWAGTSTGQQYF.

The V call is TRBV7-9, the J call TRBJ2-1; a possible D gene is TRBD1 (5 bases). Trimming shortened V by 5 bases and J by 10 bases, and 15 bases separated the two germline ends. CDR1 is SEHNR and CDR2 is FQNEAQ in the germline V gene (reference sequence). CDR3 length: 13 residues. CDR3: CASSPPQGIEQFF. The CDR3 DNA follows: TGTGCCAGCAGCCCCCCCCAGGGAATAGAGCAGTTCTTC.

This chain uses TRBV13 with TRBJ2-1; the D gene could be TRBD1 or TRBD2 (5 bases each). The length of the CDR3 is 13 residues. Trimming took off 4 bases at V and 11 bases at J, with 15 bases between the two ends. Germline CDR1 reads PRHDT; CDR2 reads FYEKMQ (reference sequence). The CDR3 loop reads CASSYGTENKQFF. In nucleotides, the CDR3 is TGTGCCAGCAGCTACGGGACGGAGAATAAGCAGTTCTTC.

This rearrangement joins TRBV20-1 to TRBJ2-1; the D call may be TRBD1 or TRBD2 (5 bases each). This CDR3 comprises 11 residues. Germline CDR1 DFQATT, CDR2 SNEGSKA (reference sequence). The V and J ends lost 6 bases and 10 bases respectively, with 13 bases between them. This CDR3 is CSARGTVEQFF. The CDR3 DNA is TGCAGTGCGCGTGGGACGGTAGAGCAGTTCTTC.

This clone was recorded once. V and J are TRBV11-2 and TRBJ2-5; TRBD1 matches 8 bases. Germline-derived CDR1 and CDR2 are SGHAT and FQNNGV. The length of the CDR3 is 15 residues. The V gene end was trimmed by 5 bases and the J gene end by 5 bases; junction bases not matched to a gene: 10. For the CDR3, the DNA is TGTGCCAGCAGCCTCCGAGGACAGGGACGGGAGACCCAGTACTTC. Its translation is CASSLRGQGRETQYF.

V usage is TRBV6-5 and J usage is TRBJ1-2; TRBD1 is a possible D gene (5 bases). The CDR3 length is 13 residues. V lost 6 bases to trimming and J lost 1 base, with 9 bases between them. CDR1 is MNHEY and CDR2 is SVGAGI in the germline V gene. CDR3 coding DNA: TGTGCCAGCAGCCCAAGGGGTAACTATGGCTACACCTTC. The encoded protein is CASSPRGNYGYTF.

This rearrangement joins TRBV9 to TRBJ2-2; 10 nucleotides match TRBD1. The V and J ends lost 0 bases and 3 bases, in that order; junction bases with no gene match: 2. The V gene's germline CDR1 is SGDLS and CDR2 YYNGEE. The CDR3 has 16 residues. The CDR3 is CASSVGGTGDTGELFF. CDR3 nucleotide sequence: TGTGCCAGCAGCGTAGGAGGGACAGGGGACACCGGGGAGCTGTTTTTT.

The chain employs TRBV23-1 and TRBJ1-3; 9 bases line up with TRBD1. TRBV23-1 is sorted into the ORF group, with uncertain function. The length of the CDR3 is 17 residues. V lost 6 bases, J lost 3 bases, and 12 bases stayed unmatched. The DNA for the CDR3 is TGCGCCAGCAGCCACTACAGGGGGCAAGGGATTGGAAACACCATATATTTT. This sequence encodes CASSHYRGQGIGNTIYF.

The chain couples TRBV7-9 to TRBJ1-1; 8 nucleotides agree with TRBD1. The CDR3 has 15 amino acids. The ends lost 2 bases at V and 5 bases at J; junction bases unmatched: 7. Per germline, CDR1 SEHNR and CDR2 FQNEAQ (reference sequence). CDR3 nucleotides: TGTGCCAGCAGCTTAAGGACAGGGCCCGGAACTGAAGCTTTCTTT. Its translation is CASSLRTGPGTEAFF.

This rearrangement joins TRBV6-5 to TRBJ2-1, with 10 bases matching TRBD1. CDR3 length: 15 residues. CDR1 and CDR2 from the germline V gene are MNHEY and SVGAGI. The V segment lost 7 bases and the J segment 0 bases; nucleotides outside the gene matches: 3. The CDR3 bases are TGTGCCAGCACCGGACAGGGGGGCTCCTACAATGAGCAGTTCTTC. Its protein product is CASTGQGGSYNEQFF.

The chain has TRBV5-4 and TRBJ2-2, with 8 bases aligning to TRBD1. CDR1 and CDR2 from the germline V gene are SGHNT and YYREEE (reference sequence). The V gene end was trimmed by 0 bases and the J gene end by 4 bases; junction bases not matched to a gene: 2. CDR3 length: 15 amino acids. The CDR3 DNA is TGTGCCAGCAGCTTGGGGACAGGGTCCACCGGGGAGCTGTTTTTT. This gives the protein CASSLGTGSTGELFF.

As regards this clone: The junction departs from germline at one end; a sequencing error may be responsible. The chain combines TRBV5-4 with TRBJ1-2; D not resolved. The CDR3 sequence is 11 residues long. Germline CDR1 SGHNT, CDR2 YYREEE (reference sequence). DNA of the CDR3: TGTGCCAGCTCACTGGACTATGGCTACATCTTC. Protein product: CASSLDYGYIF.

J is TRBJ1-2 and V is TRBV5-8; D is uncertain. This CDR3 is built from 14 residues. CDR1 is SGHTS and CDR2 is YDEGEE in the germline V gene. V was shortened by 4 bases and J by 1 base, with 11 bases between the two germline ends. The DNA of the CDR3 is TGTGCCAGCAGCCCCTTACAGCATAACTATGGCTACACCTTC. It codes for CASSPLQHNYGYTF. Complete variable domain (other parts from reference TRBV5-8 and TRBJ1-2): EAGVTQSPTHLIKTRGQQATLRCSPISGHTSVYWYQQALGLGLQFLLWYDEGEERNRGNFPPRFSGRQFPNYSSELNVNALELEDSALYLCASSPLQHNYGYTFGSGTRLTVV.

The V gene is TRBV30, the J gene TRBJ1-4; 9 bases agree with TRBD1. Losses at the gene ends were 5 bases for V and 6 bases for J; bases not matched to a gene: 7. CDR1 and CDR2 from the germline V gene are GTSNPN and SVGIG (reference sequence). The length of the CDR3 is 14 residues. The CDR3 DNA reads TGTGCCTGGGCAATAGACAGGGGGGATGAAAAACTGTTTTTT. Translation gives CAWAIDRGDEKLFF.

This chain uses TRBV30 with TRBJ2-7; TRBD2 matches at 14 bases. The V segment lost 3 bases and the J segment 1 base; nucleotides outside the gene matches: 2. The CDR3 runs 15 residues. Germline CDR1 reads GTSNPN; CDR2 reads SVGIG (reference sequence). The CDR3 protein is CAWRTSGGVSYEQYF. The CDR3 nucleotides are TGTGCCTGGAGGACTAGCGGGGGGGTATCCTACGAGCAGTACTTC.

The chain recombines TRBV2 with TRBJ1-1; D not certain. V lost 2 bases, J lost 0 bases, and 4 bases lay in between. Per germline, CDR1 SNHLY and CDR2 FYNNEI. The CDR3 is 13 amino acids. The CDR3 sequence: CASSETMNTEAFF. DNA for the CDR3: TGTGCCAGCAGTGAAACAATGAACACTGAAGCTTTCTTT.

The chain recombines TRBV28 with TRBJ1-3; D gene uncertain. The CDR3 covers 11 residues. CDR1 and CDR2 (germline): MDHEN, SYDVKM. Trimming removed 11 bases from V and 4 bases from J, with 9 bases in between. The CDR3 nucleotides are TGTGCCGGCCAGGAGGGAAACACCATATATTTT. Translated: CAGQEGNTIYF.

The chain has TRBV11-2 and TRBJ2-7; TRBD1 matches at 9 bases. Looked up from germline, CDR1 is SGHAT and CDR2 is FQNNGV. The CDR3 is made up of 14 amino acids. V trimming: 6 bases; J trimming: 2 bases; junction bases outside the gene matches: 5. CDR3 amino acids: CASRKRQGAYEQYF. For the CDR3, the DNA is TGTGCCAGCAGGAAACGACAGGGGGCCTACGAGCAGTACTTC.

The gene calls are TRBV5-1 and TRBJ2-1, with D unresolved. CDR1 is SGHRS and CDR2 is YFSETQ in the germline V gene. V lost 0 bases, J lost 9 bases, and 13 bases lay in between. The CDR3 has 14 residues. CDR3 DNA sequence: TGCGCCAGCAGCTTGGGCGGCATGGTATCTGAGCAGTTCTTC. Encoded protein: CASSLGGMVSEQFF.

The chain combines TRBV6-5 with TRBJ1-6; D is uncertain. CDR1 MNHEY and CDR2 SVGAGI come from the germline V gene. Trimming left V 5 bases short and J 2 bases short, with 10 bases between. The CDR3 is 15 amino acids. CDR3 nucleotides: TGTGCCAGCAGTCCTACAAGAGCCTATAATTCACCCCTCCACTTT. Translating gives CASSPTRAYNSPLHF.

In regard to this clone: The same CDR3 can be traced to other DNA sequences in this sample. V and J are TRBV18 and TRBJ2-2, with D perhaps being TRBD1 or TRBD2 (5 bases each). The CDR3 totals 15 residues. CDR1 and CDR2 (germline): KGHSH, LQKENI. The V and J ends lost 6 bases and 1 base respectively, with 12 bases between them. The CDR3 region is CASSPGQGNTGELFF. CDR3 sequence (DNA): TGTGCCAGCTCCCCGGGGCAGGGGAACACCGGGGAGCTGTTTTTT.

This clone has only one observation. V usage is TRBV28 and J usage is TRBJ1-2; tentatively, D is TRBD1 (5 bases). Germline V gene sequence: CDR1 MDHEN, CDR2 SYDVKM. The length of the CDR3 is 17 residues. Between the trimmed V and J ends, which lost 3 bases and 4 bases, there was a span of 21 bases. The CDR3 is CASSFGGGYLNLYGYTF. As DNA, the CDR3 is TGTGCCAGCAGTTTTGGGGGGGGTTACCTTAATCTCTATGGCTACACCTTC.

The J gene is TRBJ2-2, the V gene TRBV10-3, with D tentatively TRBD2 (6 bases). V was clipped by 3 bases and J by 0 bases, with 11 bases between them. The CDR3 consists of 16 residues. CDR1 and CDR2 (germline): ENHRY, SYGVKD. The CDR3 region has the DNA TGTGCCATCAGTGACCCCGGGACTCCGAACACCGGGGAGCTGTTTTTT. As protein: CAISDPGTPNTGELFF.